What follows are 30 T cell receptor beta chains derived from one specimen sequenced in a study of T-cell memory formation after mild COVID-19. Each CDR3 protein is one row after TCRdb ran MiXCR on the 5' RACE reads. The sample includes 450,000 or so distinct CDR3 sequences, more than 20% seen only once; the top ten take 12%. Sequencing used PBMCs or a T cell subset sorted from them (not recorded which). Source of these receptors: an adult woman who had mild COVID-19 (a few samples of this study predate the infection). Cell type and time point are not known.

This sequence joins TRBV4-3 and TRBJ2-1; D unresolved. Trimming left V 0 bases short and J 6 bases short, with 6 bases between. The CDR3 is made up of 13 amino acids. The germline V gene encodes CDR1 LGHNA and CDR2 YSLEER. The CDR3 DNA sequence: TGCGCCAGCAGCCAAGAAATGGGCAATGAGCAGTTCTTC. Amino acids: CASSQEMGNEQFF.

The chain combines TRBV6-5 with TRBJ2-2; 7 nucleotides line up with TRBD2. The CDR3 is 15 amino acids. The trim removed 1 base at V and 6 bases at J, leaving 5 bases unmatched. Looked up from germline, CDR1 is MNHEY and CDR2 is SVGAGI. CDR3 DNA: TGTGCCAGCAGTTACTATGTTCGGGGGGCCGGGGAGCTGTTTTTT. It is translated as CASSYYVRGAGELFF.

The genes are TRBV6-1 and TRBJ2-3, with TRBD2 identical over 7 bases. This CDR3 spans 14 amino acids. With 5 bases clipped from V and 5 bases from J, the junction kept 7 bases outside the gene matches. CDR1 is MNHNS and CDR2 is SASEGT in the germline V gene. This CDR3 reads CASSIRGVGDTQYF. Here the CDR3 DNA reads TGTGCCAGCAGTATCCGGGGGGTCGGAGATACGCAGTATTTT.

V and J are TRBV4-2 and TRBJ2-1; tentatively, D is TRBD2 (6 bases). Trimming pared 0 bases from V and 9 bases from J, leaving 6 bases between. CDR3 length: 12 amino acids. Germline loops: CDR1 LGHNA, CDR2 YNFKEQ. The chain's CDR3 is CASSQEGGEQFF. The CDR3 coding sequence is TGTGCCAGCAGCCAAGAGGGGGGTGAGCAGTTCTTC.

Ten or more counts support this clonotype. V gene TRBV25-1 combines with J gene TRBJ2-1; D is perhaps TRBD1 (6 bases). Germline V CDR1 and CDR2: MGHDK, SYGVNS. This CDR3 has 14 amino acids. Trimming removed 4 bases from V and 7 bases from J, with 14 bases in between. In nucleotides, the CDR3 is TGTGCCAGCAGTGGTGTGACAGGAGCTAATGAGCAGTTCTTC. Its translation: CASSGVTGANEQFF. Full variable domain (rest looked up from reference TRBV25-1 and TRBJ2-1): EADIYQTPRYLVIGTGKKITLECSQTMGHDKMYWYQQDPGMELHLIHYSYGVNSTEKGDLSSESTVSRIRTEHFPLTLESARPSHTSQYLCASSGVTGANEQFFGPGTRLTVL.

A few counts support this clonotype. The chain links TRBV5-1 to TRBJ1-5; D perhaps matches TRBD1 (5 bases). In germline, CDR1 is SGHRS, CDR2 YFSETQ. The V gene lost 4 bases and the J gene lost 4 bases, with 12 bases spanning the gap. The CDR3 is 14 residues long. DNA of the CDR3: TGCGCCAGCAGCCCCGCGGGACGTAATCAGCCCCAGCATTTT. Translated: CASSPAGRNQPQHF.

This clonotype turned up a few times. The chain links TRBV10-3 to TRBJ1-1, with 7 bases matching TRBD1. J was trimmed by 6 bases and V by 2 bases; bases with no gene match: 6. The CDR3 sequence is 14 residues long. Germline CDR1 and CDR2: ENHRY and SYGVKD. CDR3 coding DNA: TGTGCCATCAGTGAGCTTCAGGGGGGATCTGAAGCTTTCTTT. This encodes CAISELQGGSEAFF.

CDR3 DNA sequence: TGCGCCAGCAGCTTCCCAGGGACCTATGGCTACACCTTC. Translation gives CASSFPGTYGYTF. The chain employs TRBV5-1 and TRBJ1-2, with a possible D match to TRBD1 (5 bases). Germline V lookup: CDR1 SGHRS, CDR2 YFSETQ. V was pared by 2 bases and J by 4 bases, with 9 bases between. This CDR3 is 13 amino acids long.

V is TRBV7-8 and J is TRBJ2-7; tentative D call: TRBD1 (6 bases). Germline V gene lookup returns CDR1 SGHVS and CDR2 FQNEAQ. The CDR3 runs 15 residues. V gave up 4 bases and J gave up 3 bases, with 16 bases separating them. CDR3 bases: TGTGCCAGCAGCTCCGGGGCCGGACAGAACTACGAGCAGTACTTC. Protein: CASSSGAGQNYEQYF.

The chain uses TRBV20-1 and TRBJ2-1; possibly TRBD2 for D (5 bases). Germline loops: CDR1 DFQATT, CDR2 SNEGSKA (reference sequence). Trimming pared 6 bases from V and 3 bases from J, leaving 12 bases between. The CDR3 is made up of 13 amino acids. CDR3 region: CSAPGAVYNEQFF. The CDR3 nucleotides are TGCAGTGCCCCAGGAGCGGTCTACAATGAGCAGTTCTTC.

The DNA of the CDR3 is TGCAGTGCTGGCAGGGCGAGGGTGAGCACAGATACGCAGTATTTT. It specifies CSAGRARVSTDTQYF. The V call is TRBV20-1, the J call TRBJ2-3; D possibly matches TRBD1 or TRBD2 (5 bases each). In germline, CDR1 is DFQATT, CDR2 SNEGSKA (reference sequence). Deletions cut 5 bases from V and 0 bases from J, with 15 bases between. The CDR3 length is 15 residues.

This chain uses TRBV12-3 or TRBV12-4 with TRBJ1-1; no clear D. V lost 5 bases, J lost 11 bases, and 15 bases lay in between. The CDR3 sequence is 12 residues long. This CDR3 reads CASSPPPWGAFF. Written as DNA, the CDR3 is TGTGCCAGCAGTCCACCCCCCTGGGGTGCTTTCTTT.

The chain has TRBV18 and TRBJ2-7, with 12 bases fitting TRBD2. The V segment lost 3 bases and the J segment 2 bases; nucleotides outside the gene matches: 2. The germline CDR1 and CDR2 sequences are KGHSH and LQKENI. The CDR3 has 15 amino acids. The CDR3 protein is CASSPGTSGPYEQYF. The CDR3 coding sequence is TGTGCCAGCTCACCTGGGACTAGCGGGCCCTACGAGCAGTACTTC. Using reference TRBV18 and TRBJ2-7 for the parts outside the CDR3, the full variable domain is NAGVMQNPRHLVRRRGQEARLRCSPMKGHSHVYWYRQLPEEGLKFMVYLQKENIIDESGMPKERFSAEFPKEGPSILRIQQVVRGDSAAYFCASSPGTSGPYEQYFGPGTRLTVT.

This clonotype appeared a few times. This chain connects TRBV6-2 or TRBV6-3 to TRBJ1-1; tentative D call: TRBD1 (6 bases). The CDR3 is 13 amino acids. Germline V lookup: CDR1 MNHEY, CDR2 SVGEGT. Trimming stripped 4 bases from V and 6 bases from J, with 12 bases between. The CDR3: CASSSRNRAEAFF. CDR3 nucleotide sequence: TGTGCCAGCAGTTCGCGGAACAGGGCTGAAGCTTTCTTT.

This rearrangement joins TRBV18 to TRBJ2-1; D unresolved. The CDR3 runs 16 residues. Per the germline V gene, CDR1 is KGHSH and CDR2 is LQKENI. Trimming took off 5 bases at V and 0 bases at J, with 14 bases between the two ends. CDR3 loop: CASSSSGFNSYNEQFF. The CDR3 nucleotides are TGTGCCAGCTCATCAAGTGGCTTTAACTCCTACAATGAGCAGTTCTTC.

This clonotype was seen only a few times. The CDR3 bases are TGTGCCAGCAGCTTGGGACTAGCGCTTACCTACAATGAGCAGTTCTTC. Translating gives CASSLGLALTYNEQFF. V and J are TRBV7-2 and TRBJ2-1, with 10 bases fitting TRBD2. CDR3 length equals 16 residues. Germline-derived CDR1 and CDR2 are SGHTA and FQGNSA. V lost 3 bases to trimming and J lost 2 bases; unmatched junction nucleotides: 4.

V gene TRBV5-1 combines with J gene TRBJ1-4; perhaps TRBD1 as D (5 bases). The CDR3 is 15 residues long. V was trimmed by 0 bases and J by 6 bases, leaving 12 bases between them. Per germline, CDR1 SGHRS and CDR2 YFSETQ. The CDR3 sequence: CASSLGVRVDEKLFF. The CDR3 nucleotides read TGCGCCAGCAGCTTGGGGGTCAGGGTGGATGAAAAACTGTTTTTT.

The V gene is TRBV11-2, the J gene TRBJ2-7, with TRBD2 matching 7 bases. J gave up 6 bases and V 0 bases, and 11 bases lay outside the gene matches. The CDR3 is made up of 16 amino acids. The germline V gene has CDR1 SGHAT and CDR2 FQNNGV. The chain's CDR3 is CASSLELRGRAFEQYF. In DNA form, the CDR3 reads TGTGCCAGCAGCTTAGAGTTGAGAGGGAGGGCCTTCGAGCAGTACTTC.

This clonotype was seen a handful of times. This chain joins TRBV25-1 and TRBJ1-5; no definite D call. The length of the CDR3 is 14 residues. Per the germline V gene, CDR1 is MGHDK and CDR2 is SYGVNS. Trimming took 4 bases from V and 0 from J, leaving 7 bases between them. CDR3 protein: CASSVRYSNQPQHF. The CDR3 DNA follows: TGTGCCAGCAGTGTCAGGTATAGCAATCAGCCCCAGCATTTT. The full variable domain, its missing parts supplied by reference TRBV25-1 and TRBJ1-5, is EADIYQTPRYLVIGTGKKITLECSQTMGHDKMYWYQQDPGMELHLIHYSYGVNSTEKGDLSSESTVSRIRTEHFPLTLESARPSHTSQYLCASSVRYSNQPQHFGDGTRLSIL.

The sample holds a few counts of this clonotype. J is TRBJ2-1 and V is TRBV3-1, with D tentatively TRBD1 or TRBD2 (5 bases each). Germline V gene lookup returns CDR1 LGHDT and CDR2 YNNKEL (reference sequence). This CDR3 region has 12 residues. V was trimmed by 1 base and J by 12 bases, leaving 10 bases between them. CDR3 sequence reads: CASSQGGSGQFF. The CDR3 bases are TGTGCCAGCAGCCAAGGGGGGTCTGGGCAGTTCTTC.

This clonotype was observed many times. J is TRBJ2-4 and V is TRBV5-1, with unresolved D. V gave up 0 bases and J gave up 6 bases, with 13 bases separating them. The germline V gene encodes CDR1 SGHRS and CDR2 YFSETQ. The CDR3 spans 15 residues. The CDR3, as DNA: TGCGCCAGCAGCTTGGGGCCCCGGTCGGCAAACATTCAGTACTTC. This gives the protein CASSLGPRSANIQYF.

The rearrangement uses TRBV12-3 or TRBV12-4 and TRBJ2-6; D possibly corresponds to TRBD1 (6 bases). The V gene lost 3 bases and the J gene lost 0 bases, with 9 bases spanning the gap. CDR3 length: 16 residues. Here the CDR3 DNA reads TGTGCCAGCAGTTTGACAGGCCTCTCTGGGGCCAACGTCCTGACTTTC. As protein: CASSLTGLSGANVLTF.

This clonotype was seen only a few times. The genes are TRBV7-9 and TRBJ2-6; no clear D gene. V lost 4 bases, J lost 0 bases, and 16 bases lay in between. Germline V gene sequence: CDR1 SEHNR, CDR2 FQNEAQ (reference sequence). CDR3 length equals 18 residues. The CDR3 DNA follows: TGTGCCAGCAGCTCGAAAGAGACGGCTAGCTCTGGGGCCAACGTCCTGACTTTC. It is translated as CASSSKETASSGANVLTF.

This clonotype was counted only a few times. This chain joins TRBV7-9 and TRBJ2-1; D gene unclear. Germline CDR1 is SEHNR and CDR2 is FQNEAQ (reference sequence). Trimming removed 5 bases at V and 0 bases at J, with 14 bases between. The length of the CDR3 is 16 residues. CDR3 protein: CASSPQTLSSYNEQFF. The CDR3 region has the DNA TGTGCCAGCAGCCCGCAGACATTAAGCTCCTACAATGAGCAGTTCTTC.

CDR3 nucleotides: TGCGCCAGCAGCTTGGTGCCTCGGACAGGGGGCAGTTCACCCCTCCACTTT. It codes for CASSLVPRTGGSSPLHF. This chain connects TRBV5-1 to TRBJ1-6, with 11 bases identical to TRBD1. The germline gives CDR1 SGHRS, CDR2 YFSETQ. V lost 0 bases to trimming and J lost 9 bases; unmatched junction nucleotides: 8. There are 17 residues in the CDR3.

This chain connects TRBV5-6 to TRBJ1-3; no firm D call. Germline CDR1 and CDR2: SGHDT and YYEEEE. The V and J ends lost 2 bases and 11 bases respectively, with 11 bases between them. The CDR3 runs to 12 residues. CDR3: CASSFLGVAIYF. Written as DNA, the CDR3 is TGTGCCAGCAGCTTTCTAGGCGTCGCCATATATTTT. The full variable domain, its missing parts supplied by reference TRBV5-6 and TRBJ1-3, is DAGVTQSPTHLIKTRGQQVTLRCSPKSGHDTVSWYQQALGQGPQFIFQYYEEEERQRGNFPDRFSGHQFPNYSSELNVNALLLGDSALYLCASSFLGVAIYFGEGSWLTVV.

This chain joins TRBV6-2 or TRBV6-3 and TRBJ1-1; unclear D gene. This CDR3 contains 15 residues. CDR1 MNHEY and CDR2 SVGEGT come from the germline V gene. The ends were cut back, 7 bases at V and 2 bases at J, with 17 bases in the middle. The CDR3 region has the DNA TGTGCCAGCACCCGTTCCAATAAGGTCAACACTGAAGCTTTCTTT. Protein product: CASTRSNKVNTEAFF.

This chain links TRBV25-1 with TRBJ2-3, with D perhaps matching TRBD2 (5 bases). The CDR3 consists of 14 residues. Trimming took off 3 bases at V and 0 bases at J, with 7 bases between the two ends. Germline values: CDR1 MGHDK, CDR2 SYGVNS. CDR3 DNA sequence: TGTGCCAGCAGTGAGTGGACTAGCACAGATACGCAGTATTTT. Its translation is CASSEWTSTDTQYF.

This clonotype appeared a few times. The chain uses TRBV18 and TRBJ2-1; a possible D gene is TRBD2 (6 bases). The germline gives CDR1 KGHSH, CDR2 LQKENI. V was pared by 5 bases and J by 5 bases, with 10 bases between. This CDR3 contains 13 residues. DNA of the CDR3: TGTGCCAGCTCATCCTTAGCGGACAATGAGCAGTTCTTC. This codes for CASSSLADNEQFF.

There are a few counts of this clonotype. The chain joins TRBV20-1 to TRBJ2-7, with 13 positions matching TRBD2. V was clipped by 4 bases and J by 0 bases; unmatched bases: 12. The CDR3 contains 18 residues. Per germline, CDR1 DFQATT and CDR2 SNEGSKA (reference sequence). In DNA form, the CDR3 reads TGCAGTGCTACTCAGCAGGGGACTAGCGGGGCGAGCTCCTACGAGCAGTACTTC. Amino acid sequence: CSATQQGTSGASSYEQYF.